This paragraph covers one T cell receptor beta chain sequence. TCRdb's copy holds only in-frame clones and misses some; the assay was immunoSEQ multiplex PCR. The sample yields about 140,000 clones, around nine tenths seen once. These data originate in a study of blood T cell repertoires in COVID-19. Turning to the study itself: Samples representing acute and convalescent COVID-19 were sourced from the United States, Italy and Spain. From T cells, B-cell-depleted T cells, or PBMCs came the material, which was cDNA or gDNA.

Germline V CDR1 and CDR2: MDHEN, SYDVKM. The CDR3 has 13 amino acids. The V segment lost 4 bases and the J segment 3 bases; nucleotides outside the gene matches: 2. Sequenced sample: peripheral blood. The chain carries TRBV28 and TRBJ1-2, with 7 nucleotides matching TRBD1. This TCR derives from a man aged 50 to 59 with active or convalescent COVID-19. In nucleotides, the CDR3 is TGTGCCAGCAGTTCCGGGACAGACTATGGCTACACCTTC. Protein product: CASSSGTDYGYTF.